This TCR beta chain was recovered during a study of blood T cell repertoires in COVID-19. Only in-frame clones appear in the TCRdb table, and some are missing; sequencing was by immunoSEQ multiplex PCR. The sample holds 110,000 to 150,000 clones, 70% to 90% seen once. The length of the CDR3 is 13 residues. Germline assignment: CDR1 KGHSH and CDR2 LQKENI. V shed 0 bases, J shed 7 bases, and the junction held 3 bases outside the gene matches. The study counted Cohort 3 donors as recovered given two negative PCRs, clearance, or symptom resolution. Sequencing used PBMCs or T cells enriched from blood (not recorded which). This chain joins TRBV18 and TRBJ2-7; 7 nucleotides align to TRBD1. The sequence was collected from a man aged 50 or older who had recovered from COVID-19. This CDR3 is CASSPPVRGEQYF. The CDR3 nucleotides are TGTGCCAGCTCACCACCGGTCAGGGGGGAGCAGTACTTC.